This record looks at one T cell receptor beta chain sequence and its context. The V and J ends lost 4 bases and 7 bases respectively, with 15 bases between them. CDR1 is SGHRS, CDR2 YFSETQ, per germline. The CDR3 totals 14 residues. Assay: immunoSEQ multiplex PCR; the TCRdb copy retains only in-frame clones and omits some. The data hold 150,000 to 200,000 clones, with 90% to 95% observed a single time. The sample is drawn from a study of control samples from healthy donors and cancer patients. This clonotype was obtained from a woman aged 30 to 39 in good health. Sequencing was performed on blood. V usage is TRBV5-1 and J usage is TRBJ1-5; tentative D call: TRBD1 (5 bases). The CDR3 protein is CASSAGTAGQPQHF. CDR3 nucleotide sequence: TGCGCCAGCAGCGCCGGGACGGCCGGCCAGCCCCAGCATTTT.